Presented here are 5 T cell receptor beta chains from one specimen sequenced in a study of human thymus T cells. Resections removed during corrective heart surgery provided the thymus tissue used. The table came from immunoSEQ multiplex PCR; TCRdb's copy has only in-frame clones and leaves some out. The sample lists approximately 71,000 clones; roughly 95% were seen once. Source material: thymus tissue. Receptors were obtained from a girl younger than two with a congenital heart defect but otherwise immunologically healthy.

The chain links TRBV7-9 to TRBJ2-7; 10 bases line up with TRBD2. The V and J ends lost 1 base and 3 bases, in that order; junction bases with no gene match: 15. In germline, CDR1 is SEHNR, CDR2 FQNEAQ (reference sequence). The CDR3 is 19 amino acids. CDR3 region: CASSLGGGLARLTFYEQYF. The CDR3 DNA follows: TGTGCCAGCAGCTTAGGAGGGGGACTAGCGCGACTCACGTTCTACGAGCAGTACTTC. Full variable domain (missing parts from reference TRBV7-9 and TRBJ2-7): DTGVSQNPRHKITKRGQNVTFRCDPISEHNRLYWYRQTLGQGPEFLTYFQNEAQLEKSRLLSDRFSAERPKGSFSTLEIQRTEQGDSAMYLCASSLGGGLARLTFYEQYFGPGTRLTVT.

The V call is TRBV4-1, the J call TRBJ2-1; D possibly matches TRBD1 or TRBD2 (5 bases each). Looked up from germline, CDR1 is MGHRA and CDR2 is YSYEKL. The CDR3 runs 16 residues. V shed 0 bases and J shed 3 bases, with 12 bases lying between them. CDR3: CASSQDMGESYNEQFF. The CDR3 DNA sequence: TGCGCCAGCAGCCAAGATATGGGGGAGAGCTACAATGAGCAGTTCTTC.

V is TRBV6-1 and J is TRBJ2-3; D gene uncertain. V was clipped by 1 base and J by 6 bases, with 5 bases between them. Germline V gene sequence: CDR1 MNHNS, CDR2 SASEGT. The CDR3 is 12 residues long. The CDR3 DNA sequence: TGTGCCAGCAGTGAAGGTGGCGATACGCAGTATTTT. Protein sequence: CASSEGGDTQYF.

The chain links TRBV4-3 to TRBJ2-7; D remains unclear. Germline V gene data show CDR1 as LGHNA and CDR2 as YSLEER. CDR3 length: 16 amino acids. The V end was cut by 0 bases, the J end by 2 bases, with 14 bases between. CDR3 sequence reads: CASSQDVTENPYEQYF. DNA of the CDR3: TGCGCCAGCAGCCAAGATGTGACGGAGAACCCCTACGAGCAGTACTTC.

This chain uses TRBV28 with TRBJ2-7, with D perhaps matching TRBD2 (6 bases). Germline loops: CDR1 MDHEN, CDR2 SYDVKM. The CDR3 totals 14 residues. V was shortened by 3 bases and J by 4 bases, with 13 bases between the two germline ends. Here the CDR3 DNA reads TGTGCCAGCAGTTTGCCTAGCGACTGTTACGAGCAGTACTTC. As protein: CASSLPSDCYEQYF. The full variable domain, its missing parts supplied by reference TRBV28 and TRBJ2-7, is DVKVTQSSRYLVKRTGEKVFLECVQDMDHENMFWYRQDPGLGLRLIYFSYDVKMKEKGDIPEGYSVSREKKERFSLILESASTNQTSMYLCASSLPSDCYEQYFGPGTRLTVT.